The T cell receptor beta chain described here comes from a study of T-cell memory formation after mild COVID-19. On the study more broadly: In these data, TCR clusters were largely donor specific.

General study findings and limits: Those CD4+ clones that contracted were mainly in CM and EM (CD8+ ones in EMRA).

The CDR3 has 14 residues. CDR1 SEHNR and CDR2 FQNEAQ come from the germline V gene (reference sequence). Trimming took 5 bases from V and 4 from J, leaving 14 bases between them. TCRdb reprocessed the 5' RACE reads with MiXCR, giving one entry per CDR3 protein. The sample includes about 5,000 distinct CDR3 sequences, under 55% of them seen just once. This clonotype counts as medium-sized. The antigen remains unidentified. V and J are TRBV7-9 and TRBJ1-2, with D perhaps matching TRBD1 (5 bases). This TCR derives from an adult who had mild COVID-19 (a few samples of this study predate the infection). Cell type and time point are not known. Material for sequencing was PBMCs or a T cell subset sorted from them (not recorded which). The CDR3 region is CASSTEETVYGYTF. The CDR3 DNA follows: TGTGCCAGCAGCACCGAGGAGACAGTCTATGGCTACACCTTC.